This TCR beta chain was identified in a study of blood T cell repertoires in COVID-19. Study background: Acute and convalescent COVID-19 specimens originated in the United States, Italy and Spain. Sources were T cells, B-cell-depleted T cells, or PBMCs; the material itself was cDNA or gDNA.

Authors' data handling: Estimated nucleated cell counts came from reference gene primer amplification. Generated by immunoSEQ multiplex PCR, the TCRdb table keeps only in-frame clones and is missing some. V, J and clone size are those of that table, while D and trimming were read from the DNA. The sample lists around 100,000 clones, roughly nine tenths occurring once. Germline V gives CDR1 SGHNT, CDR2 YYREEE (reference sequence). The V gene end was trimmed by 4 bases and the J gene end by 3 bases; junction bases not matched to a gene: 4. CDR3 length equals 13 residues. The receptor's source is a man aged 40-50 years with acute or convalescent COVID-19. Sequenced: peripheral blood. The gene calls are TRBV5-4 and TRBJ2-7, with 7 bases fitting TRBD1. The CDR3 here is CASSRTGNYEQYF. The CDR3 DNA reads TGTGCCAGCAGCCGGACAGGAAACTACGAGCAGTACTTC.